This is a list of T cell receptor beta chains from one sample in a study of graft-versus-host responses after intestinal transplantation. For these receptors, no antigen is known. Profiled with immunoSEQ multiplex PCR; TCRdb holds only in-frame clones, not every one. The table has 85,000 to 95,000 clones, under 95% seen once. Sequencing was performed on unstimulated CD8+ T cells sorted from spleen or lymph node cells, taken before intestinal transplant. These receptors were taken from a human donor who received an intestinal transplant. Both conserved end residues are part of each CDR3. Fields, in order: clone size, D gene, V gene, J gene, CDR3 DNA, CDR3 protein. A D gene is named only where the DNA matches it firmly. Clone size, where shown, is once, few, many, or a class for clones that have expanded.

NA	TRBD1	TRBV7-9	TRBJ2-5	TGTGCCAGCAGCATTGGGACAGAAGAGACCCAGTACTTC	CASSIGTEETQYF
NA	TRBD1	TRBV9	TRBJ2-1	TGTGCCAGCAGCCCTACTGGGACAGCCAACAATGAGCAGTTCTTC	CASSPTGTANNEQFF
NA	TRBD1	TRBV11-2	TRBJ1-1	TGTGCCAGCAGCTTATGGGACGGACAGGGGGGGAACACTGAAGCTTTCTTT	CASSLWDGQGGNTEAFF
NA	NA	TRBV5-1	TRBJ2-7	TGCGCCAGCAGCTTGGTGGGTGGGCAGGGCGCCTACGAGCAGTACTTC	CASSLVGGQGAYEQYF
once	NA	TRBV7-9	TRBJ1-2	TGTGCCAGCAGCCAAGAGGCGGGCAGTAACTATGGCTACACCTTC	CASSQEAGSNYGYTF
NA	NA	TRBV30	TRBJ2-3	TGTGCCTGGAGTGTAGTACAGTCAGATACGCAGTATTTT	CAWSVVQSDTQYF
NA	NA	TRBV30	TRBJ2-3	TGTGCCTGGAGTGTTTTGGGGGGAGATACGCAGTATTTT	CAWSVLGGDTQYF
NA	NA	TRBV11-2	TRBJ2-3	TGTGCCAGCAGCTTAGTCCCTAGCACAGATACGCAGTATTTT	CASSLVPSTDTQYF
NA	TRBD1	TRBV9	TRBJ2-7	TGTGCCAGCAGCGTCCGGGACAGCACCTACGAGCAGTACTTC	CASSVRDSTYEQYF
NA	NA	TRBV29-1	TRBJ2-5	TGCAGCGTCGAACCTCAGGGGGGCGAGACCCAGTACTTC	CSVEPQGGETQYF
NA	TRBD1	TRBV7-9	TRBJ1-2	TGTGCCAGCACCTTTCCACCGGGGACAGGGGGCGCGTTCGCTGGCTACACCTTC	CASTFPPGTGGAFAGYTF
NA	TRBD2	TRBV7-6	TRBJ2-3	TGTGCCAGCAGCTTTAGCGGGGGGGCGACAGATACGCAGTATTTT	CASSFSGGATDTQYF
NA	TRBD1	TRBV9	TRBJ2-6	TGTGCCAGCAGCGGGGGACAGGGGAGAAGTCTCTCTGGGGCCAACGTCCTGACTTTC	CASSGGQGRSLSGANVLTF
NA	TRBD1	TRBV10-3	TRBJ2-3	TGTGCCATCAGTGAGCCGACAGGGGGAAACACAGATACGCAGTATTTT	CAISEPTGGNTDTQYF
NA	TRBD2	TRBV10-3	TRBJ2-7	TGTGCCATCAGTGAGTCGCCTAGCGGGGTCCCCTACGAGCAGTACTTC	CAISESPSGVPYEQYF
NA	NA	TRBV5-8	TRBJ1-6	TGTGCCAGCAGCTCCGACAGAGCCTATAATTCACCCCTCCACTTT	CASSSDRAYNSPLHF
NA	TRBD2	TRBV7-2	TRBJ2-1	TGTGCCAGCAGCTTAGTACTAGCGGGGGGGCCGGGCAATGAGCAGTTCTTC	CASSLVLAGGPGNEQFF
NA	TRBD2	TRBV5-4	TRBJ2-7	TGTGCCAGCAGCCTCCGGGGGGGTCCCGACTACGAGCAGTACTTC	CASSLRGGPDYEQYF
once	TRBD1	TRBV19	TRBJ2-2	TGTGCCAGTAGTCCGACAGGGCCCACCGGGGAGCTGTTTTTT	CASSPTGPTGELFF
NA	TRBD1	TRBV6-5	TRBJ2-7	TGTGCCAGCAGTTGGGACAGGGGGGTCGAGCAGTACTTC	CASSWDRGVEQYF
NA	TRBD1	TRBV19	TRBJ1-5	TGTGCCAGTAGCAAAAGGGCCGGGACAGAGTATAGCAATCAGCCCCAGCATTTT	CASSKRAGTEYSNQPQHF
NA	TRBD2	TRBV11-3	TRBJ2-1	TGTGCCAGCAGCTTCGGGACTAGCGGGGGGGTTGAGCAGTTCTTC	CASSFGTSGGVEQFF
NA	NA	TRBV5-1	TRBJ1-5	TGCGCCAGCAGAGACAGTGAGGCTCAGCCCCAGCATTTT	CASRDSEAQPQHF
NA	NA	TRBV7-9	TRBJ2-3	TGTGCCAGCAGCCACAGGGTAGAGACAGATACGCAGTATTTT	CASSHRVETDTQYF
NA	NA	TRBV2	TRBJ2-1	TGTGCCAGCAGCCTGACAGCGGGCCTTCACGGTGAGCAGTTCTTC	CASSLTAGLHGEQFF
once	NA	TRBV6-5	TRBJ2-2	TGTGCCAGCAGTTACTCGAACTCCCACACCGGGGAGCTGTTTTTT	CASSYSNSHTGELFF
NA	NA	TRBV14	TRBJ1-3	TGTGCCAGCAGCGAAAACAGGGAGTCCGGAAACACCATATATTTT	CASSENRESGNTIYF
NA	NA	TRBV27	TRBJ1-1	TGTGCCAGCAGTTCTCGACAGGTCCCGAGGTACACTGAAGCTTTCTTT	CASSSRQVPRYTEAFF
NA	TRBD1	TRBV6-4	TRBJ2-4	TGTGCCAGCAGTGACCGGACAGGGGTGAACATTCAGTACTTC	CASSDRTGVNIQYF
NA	NA	TRBV5-1	TRBJ2-1	TGCGCCAGCAGCTTATTGCGGGGCGCCTACAATGAGCAGTTCTTC	CASSLLRGAYNEQFF
NA	NA	TRBV5-4	TRBJ1-3	TGTGCCAGCAGCCTCTCTGGAAACACCATATATTTT	CASSLSGNTIYF
once	NA	TRBV25-1	TRBJ2-1	TGTGCCAGCAGCGATCCGCAGGACAGCTCCTACAATGAGCAGTTCTTC	CASSDPQDSSYNEQFF
NA	NA	TRBV4-1	TRBJ2-7	TGCGCCAGCAGCCAAGTCAGGGGACGGCCATACGAGCAGTACTTC	CASSQVRGRPYEQYF
NA	TRBD1	TRBV10-3	TRBJ1-1	TGTGCCATCAGCTTGGACAGGGGGGACACTGAAGCTTTCTTT	CAISLDRGDTEAFF
NA	NA	TRBV11-2	TRBJ2-5	TGTGCCAGCAGCCTATTCACGGGGCAAGAGACCCAGTACTTC	CASSLFTGQETQYF
NA	TRBD2	TRBV27	TRBJ2-5	TGTGCCAGCAGTTTTCAAGCGGGGGTCCAAGAGACCCAGTACTTC	CASSFQAGVQETQYF
NA	NA	TRBV7-9	TRBJ2-7	TGTGCCGGCGGGGTTTCCGAGGGCGAGCAGTACTTC	CAGGVSEGEQYF
NA	NA	TRBV6-5	TRBJ2-1	TGTGCCAGCGGAGATGACAATGAGCAGTTCTTC	CASGDDNEQFF
NA	NA	TRBV15	TRBJ1-3	TGTGCCACCAGCAGAGATCGCGGGGAAAATCGGGGAAACACCATATATTTT	CATSRDRGENRGNTIYF
NA	TRBD2	TRBV6-6	TRBJ2-1	TGTGCCAGCAGTAAATATAGCGGGGGACTCCCGTTCTTC	CASSKYSGGLPFF
NA	NA	TRBV12-1	TRBJ2-6	TGTGCCAGCAGCTTAGACATAGGACAAAGTCGGGCCAACGTCCTGACTTTC	CASSLDIGQSRANVLTF
NA	NA	TRBV7-9	TRBJ1-6	TGTGCCAGCTCTTCGGAACGGGGAACGGGCTCCTATAATTCACCCCTCCACTTT	CASSSERGTGSYNSPLHF
once	NA	TRBV27	TRBJ2-7	TGTGCCAGCAGTCTTGGGCCCCGCTACGAGCAGTACTTC	CASSLGPRYEQYF